Below, 10 T cell receptor beta chains from the same sample are listed, as sequenced in a study of metastatic and nonmetastatic thyroid tumors. Treatment of any kind had been given to no patient before thyroid surgery. TCRdb reanalyzed the PCR reads with MiXCR. The data contain 15,000 or so clones, over 20% of them seen just once; the ten biggest clones take up approximately 8%. Sequenced material: tumor tissue. These receptors were collected from a female donor with papillary thyroid cancer or a benign thyroid nodule (not recorded which). Some clones in this sample may be carry-over from other donors' samples.

This clone has a count of ten or more. The J gene is TRBJ2-3, the V gene TRBV6-4; no clear D. The CDR3 sequence is 13 residues long. Per the germline V gene, CDR1 is MRHNA and CDR2 is SNTAGT. V shed 0 bases and J shed 2 bases, with 3 bases lying between them. Here the CDR3 reads CASSDSDTDTQYF. CDR3 coding DNA: TGTGCCAGCAGTGACTCCGACACAGATACGCAGTATTTT.

This clone was recorded at least ten times. The V and J genes are TRBV7-6 and TRBJ1-6, with no clear D. Germline V gene lookup returns CDR1 SGHVS and CDR2 FNYEAQ. This CDR3 has 15 residues. The V gene lost 5 bases and the J gene lost 4 bases, with 12 bases spanning the gap. Here the CDR3 reads CASSLLEGYNSPLHF. CDR3 nucleotides: TGTGCCAGCAGCCTGCTAGAGGGTTATAATTCACCCCTCCACTTT.

This clone was detected ten times or more. The rearrangement joins TRBV7-2 to TRBJ2-1; 13 nucleotides align to TRBD2. Germline CDR1 is SGHTA and CDR2 is FQGNSA. The CDR3 has 17 residues. J lost 7 bases, V lost 5 bases, and 11 bases had no gene match. The CDR3 DNA sequence: TGTGCCAGCAGCCGTCCGTTGGGACTAGCGGGGTTTAATGAGCAGTTCTTC. The encoded protein is CASSRPLGLAGFNEQFF.

This sequence joins TRBV7-3 and TRBJ2-3; D assignment may be TRBD1 or TRBD2 (5 bases each). V dropped 6 bases and J dropped 2 bases, with 12 bases sitting between them. Germline V gene sequence: CDR1 SGHTA, CDR2 FQGTGA. The CDR3 loop spans 14 amino acids. This CDR3 reads CASRKMGDTDTQYF. CDR3 DNA sequence: TGTGCCAGCAGAAAAATGGGGGACACAGATACGCAGTATTTT.

This clone was recorded at least ten times. The identical CDR3 is also encoded by other nucleotide sequences in the sample. V and J are TRBV19 and TRBJ1-1; maybe TRBD1 (5 bases). Trimming left V 7 bases short and J 2 bases short, with 14 bases between. Per the germline V gene, CDR1 is LNHDA and CDR2 is SQIVND (reference sequence). The CDR3 contains 14 residues. The CDR3 region has the DNA TGTGCCAGTACTCTAATGGGACGTAACACTGAAGCTTTCTTT. It encodes CASTLMGRNTEAFF.

In this sample, this clone is medium-sized (0.01 to 0.1%). The rearrangement uses TRBV6-1 and TRBJ2-1; weak D call: TRBD2 (5 bases). This CDR3 comprises 15 residues. Trimming took 6 bases from V and 10 from J, leaving 22 bases between them. The V gene's germline CDR1 is MNHNS and CDR2 SASEGT. The CDR3 is CASRKGLSTFGEQFF. The CDR3 region has the DNA TGTGCCAGCAGAAAAGGACTCAGTACCTTCGGGGAGCAGTTCTTC.

This clone was picked up many times. A much larger clone differs from this one at a single base, so this may be a read error. The sample contains more than one DNA sequence encoding this CDR3. V and J are TRBV27 and TRBJ1-2; 12 bases are shared with TRBD1. This CDR3 has 16 amino acids. V shed 5 bases, J shed 7 bases, and the junction held 11 bases outside the gene matches. Germline V CDR1 and CDR2: MNHEY, SMNVEV (reference sequence). CDR3 amino acids: CASSPRSGTGGSGYTF. CDR3 DNA sequence: TGTGCCAGCAGTCCACGGTCCGGGACAGGGGGCTCTGGCTACACCTTC.

Remarks on this clone: Germline and junction disagree at one end, which may indicate a read error. The chain combines TRBV15 with TRBJ2-3; 8 positions agree with TRBD1. Germline CDR1 LNHNV, CDR2 YYDKDF (reference sequence). This CDR3 contains 17 residues. The CDR3 DNA reads TGTGACACCAGAGGCAGGACTACAGGGGGACCTACAGATACGCAGTATTTT. Its translation: CDTRGRTTGGPTDTQYF.

This clone was recorded many times. J is TRBJ2-4 and V is TRBV6-1, with TRBD2 identical over 10 bases. This CDR3 spans 18 amino acids. The trim removed 5 bases at V and 0 bases at J, leaving 10 bases unmatched. Germline-derived CDR1 and CDR2 are MNHNS and SASEGT. CDR3 sequence: CASSFRLAGTAAKNIQYF. The CDR3 nucleotides are TGTGCCAGCAGTTTCAGACTAGCGGGCACCGCAGCCAAAAACATTCAGTACTTC.

A note on this clone: A much larger clone lies a single base off, so this may be a read error. This same CDR3 is encoded by further DNA sequences in the sample. The chain uses TRBV5-5 and TRBJ1-1, with 8 bases matching TRBD1. V lost 4 bases to trimming and J lost 2 bases; unmatched junction nucleotides: 4. This CDR3 contains 14 residues. CDR1 and CDR2 from the germline V gene are SGHKS and YYEKEE (reference sequence). This CDR3 reads CASSGTGQNTEAFF. In DNA form, the CDR3 reads TGTGCCAGCAGCGGGACAGGTCAAAACACTGAAGCTTTCTTT.